This entry describes one T cell receptor beta chain. This entry is derived from a study of blood T cell repertoires in COVID-19. The germline V and J ends were trimmed by 4 bases and 7 bases, with 17 bases remaining between them. The CDR3 is 15 amino acids. Germline V gene data show CDR1 as SGHDT and CDR2 as YYEEEE. Using immunoSEQ multiplex PCR, the repertoire was profiled, and TCRdb retains in-frame clones only, with some absent. This table has roughly 250,000 clones, 65% to 85% appearing once. The sequence came from a woman aged 40 to 55 with active or convalescent COVID-19. The sequenced material came from peripheral blood. This chain links TRBV5-6 with TRBJ1-4; a possible D gene is TRBD1 (6 bases). The CDR3 DNA sequence: TGTGCCAGCAGCACCGGGTCAGGGGAAGGTGAAAAACTGTTTTTT. This codes for CASSTGSGEGEKLFF.